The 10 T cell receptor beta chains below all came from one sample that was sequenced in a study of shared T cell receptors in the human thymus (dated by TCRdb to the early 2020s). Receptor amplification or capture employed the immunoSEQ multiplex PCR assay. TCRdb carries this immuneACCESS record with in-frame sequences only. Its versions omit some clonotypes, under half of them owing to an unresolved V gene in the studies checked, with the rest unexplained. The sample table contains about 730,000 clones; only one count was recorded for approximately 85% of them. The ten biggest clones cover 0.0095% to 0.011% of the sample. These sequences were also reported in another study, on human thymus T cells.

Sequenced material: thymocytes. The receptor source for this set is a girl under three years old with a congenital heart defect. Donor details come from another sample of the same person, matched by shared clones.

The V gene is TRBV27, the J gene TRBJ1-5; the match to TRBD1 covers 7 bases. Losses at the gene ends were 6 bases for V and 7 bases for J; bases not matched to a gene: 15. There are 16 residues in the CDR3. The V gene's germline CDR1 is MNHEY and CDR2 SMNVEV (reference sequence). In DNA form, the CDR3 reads TGTGCCAGCAGGCCTCAGGGGGTCCGGATGTTCCAGCCCCAGCATTTT. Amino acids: CASRPQGVRMFQPQHF.

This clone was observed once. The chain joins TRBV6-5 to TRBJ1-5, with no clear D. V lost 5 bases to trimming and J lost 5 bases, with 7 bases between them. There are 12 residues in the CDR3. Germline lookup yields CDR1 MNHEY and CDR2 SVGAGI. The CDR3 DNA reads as TGTGCCAGCAGTAACATGCATCAGCCCCAGCATTTT. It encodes CASSNMHQPQHF.

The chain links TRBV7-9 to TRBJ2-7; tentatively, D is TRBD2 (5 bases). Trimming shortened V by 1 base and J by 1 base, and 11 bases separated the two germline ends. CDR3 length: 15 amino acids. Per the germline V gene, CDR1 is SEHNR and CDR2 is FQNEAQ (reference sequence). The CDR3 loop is CASSLGLGSSYEQYF. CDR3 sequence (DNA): TGTGCCAGCAGCTTAGGCTTGGGGAGTTCCTACGAGCAGTACTTC.

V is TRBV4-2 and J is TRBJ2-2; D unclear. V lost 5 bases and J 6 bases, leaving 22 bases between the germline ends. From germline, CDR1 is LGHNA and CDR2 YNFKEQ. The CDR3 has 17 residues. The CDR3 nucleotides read TGTGCCAGCAGCTCCCGCTACAGAAGTATCGACGCCGGGGAGCTGTTTTTT. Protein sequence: CASSSRYRSIDAGELFF.

The CDR3: CASSFTQPQETQYF. DNA of the CDR3: TGCGCCAGCAGCTTTACACAGCCCCAAGAGACCCAGTACTTC. This rearrangement joins TRBV5-1 to TRBJ2-5; D is unclear. Germline V gene lookup returns CDR1 SGHRS and CDR2 YFSETQ. V lost 2 bases and J lost 1, with 9 bases in between. The CDR3 totals 14 residues. Looking up the rest from reference TRBV5-1 and TRBJ2-5 gives the full variable domain: KAGVTQTPRYLIKTRGQQVTLSCSPISGHRSVSWYQQTPGQGLQFLFEYFSETQRNKGNFPGRFSGRQFSNSRSEMNVSTLELGDSALYLCASSFTQPQETQYFGPGTRLLVL.

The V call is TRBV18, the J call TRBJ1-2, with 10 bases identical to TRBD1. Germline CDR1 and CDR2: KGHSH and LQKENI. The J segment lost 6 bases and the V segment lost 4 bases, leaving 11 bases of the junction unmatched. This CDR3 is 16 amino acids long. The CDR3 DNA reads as TGTGCCAGCTCACGGATTTGGGACAGGGGAAATCATGGCTACACCTTC. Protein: CASSRIWDRGNHGYTF. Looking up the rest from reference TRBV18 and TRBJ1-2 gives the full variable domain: NAGVMQNPRHLVRRRGQEARLRCSPMKGHSHVYWYRQLPEEGLKFMVYLQKENIIDESGMPKERFSAEFPKEGPSILRIQQVVRGDSAAYFCASSRIWDRGNHGYTFGSGTRLTVV.

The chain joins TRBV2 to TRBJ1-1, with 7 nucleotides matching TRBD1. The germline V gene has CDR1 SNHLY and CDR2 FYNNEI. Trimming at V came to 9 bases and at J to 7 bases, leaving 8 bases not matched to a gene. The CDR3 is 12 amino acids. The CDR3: CARERGQHEAFF. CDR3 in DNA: TGTGCCAGGGAAAGGGGACAGCATGAAGCTTTCTTT.

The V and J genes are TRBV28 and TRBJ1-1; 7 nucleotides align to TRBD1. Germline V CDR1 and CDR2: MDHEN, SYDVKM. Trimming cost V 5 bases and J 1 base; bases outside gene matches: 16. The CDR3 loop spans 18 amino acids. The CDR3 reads CASSMKTGGGKRNTEAFF. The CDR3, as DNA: TGTGCCAGCAGTATGAAAACGGGAGGGGGCAAGAGGAACACTGAAGCTTTCTTT.

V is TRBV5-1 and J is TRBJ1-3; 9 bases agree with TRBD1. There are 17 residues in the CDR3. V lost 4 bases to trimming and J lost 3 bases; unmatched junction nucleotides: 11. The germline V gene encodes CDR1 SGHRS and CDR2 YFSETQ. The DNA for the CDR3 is TGCGCCAGCAGCCAGGGGGACAGGGTGAACTATGGAAACACCATATATTTT. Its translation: CASSQGDRVNYGNTIYF.

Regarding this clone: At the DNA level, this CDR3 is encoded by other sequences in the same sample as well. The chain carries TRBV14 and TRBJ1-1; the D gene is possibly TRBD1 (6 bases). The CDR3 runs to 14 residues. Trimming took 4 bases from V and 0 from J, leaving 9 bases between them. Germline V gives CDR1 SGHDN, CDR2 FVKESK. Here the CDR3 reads CASSRTGLNTEAFF. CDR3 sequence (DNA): TGTGCCAGCAGCCGTACAGGGCTGAACACTGAAGCTTTCTTT.